One sample yielded the 15 T cell receptor beta chains listed below, sequenced in a study of human T cells and chemical hapten exposure. Time point in this sample: pre-sensitization, week 0. Documented treatment: therapeutic diphenylcyclopropenone sensitization with weekly scalp DPC. A single record per CDR3 protein comes from TCRdb applying MiXCR to the RACE reads. This table holds around 110,000 distinct CDR3 sequences, approximately 12% found once. The sample consisted of whole blood, taken in connection with sensitization to the hapten diphenylcyclopropenone (DPC). The receptors derive from a woman aged 45-59 years with alopecia areata. Some clones in this sample may be carry-over from other donors' samples.

This sequence joins TRBV5-5 and TRBJ2-7; no clear D gene. CDR3 length equals 15 residues. Trimming stripped 3 bases from V and 6 bases from J, with 19 bases between. From germline, CDR1 is SGHKS and CDR2 YYEKEE (reference sequence). The CDR3 DNA follows: TGTGCCAGCAGCTCTACCTTAGGCGGACCGGCCGAGCAGTACTTC. This codes for CASSSTLGGPAEQYF.

V is TRBV5-1 and J is TRBJ2-2; 13 bases fit TRBD2. Per the germline V gene, CDR1 is SGHRS and CDR2 is YFSETQ. This CDR3 spans 17 amino acids. Germline trimming cut 5 bases from V and 0 bases from J; bases unmatched to any gene: 4. The CDR3 sequence is CASRTGLAGANTGELFF. DNA of the CDR3: TGCGCCAGCAGAACTGGACTAGCGGGGGCGAACACCGGGGAGCTGTTTTTT.

V usage is TRBV6-2 or TRBV6-3 and J usage is TRBJ2-5, with D tentatively TRBD1 (6 bases). The germline V gene encodes CDR1 MNHEY and CDR2 SVGEGT. Between the trimmed V and J ends, which lost 0 bases and 1 base, there was a span of 12 bases. The CDR3 is 16 residues long. CDR3 bases: TGTGCCAGCAGTTACTCCGGGGCAGGGGCCCAAGAGACCCAGTACTTC. This encodes CASSYSGAGAQETQYF.

The chain combines TRBV29-1 with TRBJ2-7; 8 positions match TRBD1. The germline V gene has CDR1 SQVTM and CDR2 ANQGSEA. The CDR3 is made up of 12 amino acids. The ends lost 1 base at V and 7 bases at J; junction bases unmatched: 3. The CDR3, as DNA: TGCAGCGTTGAAGGACAGGGGCGGGAGCAGTACTTC. Translating it yields CSVEGQGREQYF.

At least ten counts were recorded for this clonotype. V is TRBV18 and J is TRBJ2-7; 7 bases fit TRBD1. V was pared by 5 bases and J by 3 bases, with 4 bases of the junction left unmatched. The CDR3 totals 13 residues. CDR1 is KGHSH and CDR2 is LQKENI in the germline V gene. The CDR3 is CASSRQGSYEQYF. CDR3 nucleotide sequence: TGTGCCAGCTCAAGACAGGGAAGCTACGAGCAGTACTTC.

The chain recombines TRBV28 with TRBJ1-1, with a tentative D call TRBD1 (5 bases). The CDR3 covers 15 residues. Germline V gene data show CDR1 as MDHEN and CDR2 as SYDVKM. The V end was cut by 5 bases, the J end by 5 bases, with 18 bases between. The DNA for the CDR3 is TGTGCCAGCAGTGGGTGGGGCCTTGGAGGGACTGAAGCTTTCTTT. This codes for CASSGWGLGGTEAFF.

The CDR3 bases are TGTGCCAGCAGCTTCACTCCGGGACAGGGTAGTTCACCCCTCCACTTT. Its protein is CASSFTPGQGSSPLHF. This chain uses TRBV5-4 with TRBJ1-6; 9 bases are shared with TRBD1. Trimming cost V 2 bases and J 9 bases; bases outside gene matches: 9. Germline CDR1 is SGHNT and CDR2 is YYREEE (reference sequence). This CDR3 has 16 residues.

This clonotype was counted between two and nine times. The CDR3 bases are TGCAGTGCTAGAGATCTCCGAGTAACCGGGGAGCTGTTTTTT. Its translation: CSARDLRVTGELFF. The V gene is TRBV20-1, the J gene TRBJ2-2; no definite D call. V lost 0 bases to trimming and J lost 5 bases, with 10 bases between them. This CDR3 has 14 residues. Germline CDR1 reads DFQATT; CDR2 reads SNEGSKA (reference sequence).

The rearrangement links TRBV6-2 or TRBV6-3 to TRBJ1-1; 9 bases align to TRBD1. CDR3 length equals 15 residues. The V gene end was trimmed by 7 bases and the J gene end by 2 bases; junction bases not matched to a gene: 8. The germline V gene has CDR1 MNHEY and CDR2 SVGEGT. The CDR3 sequence: CASNPSGQGNTEAFF. The CDR3 coding sequence is TGTGCCAGCAACCCATCGGGACAGGGCAACACTGAAGCTTTCTTT.

This clonotype appeared many times. J is TRBJ2-3 and V is TRBV6-1; D call uncertain. Germline loops: CDR1 MNHNS, CDR2 SASEGT. Trimming took 1 base from V and 4 from J, leaving 3 bases between them. The CDR3 totals 12 residues. DNA of the CDR3: TGTGCCAGCAGTGAAGATGCAGATACGCAGTATTTT. This sequence encodes CASSEDADTQYF.

The chain combines TRBV28 with TRBJ1-2; D is possibly TRBD1 (5 bases). Trimming took 6 bases from V and 5 from J, leaving 25 bases between them. The CDR3 totals 17 residues. Germline CDR1 is MDHEN and CDR2 is SYDVKM. The CDR3 DNA follows: TGTGCCAGCAGCCGTACACTCCGGGACTTGTCGGGATATGGCTACACCTTC. It is translated as CASSRTLRDLSGYGYTF.

This clonotype was seen ten or more times. The chain recombines TRBV6-1 with TRBJ2-5; D is ambiguous. The CDR3 is 14 amino acids. In germline, CDR1 is MNHNS, CDR2 SASEGT. V was cut by 2 bases and J by 6 bases, with 13 bases left in between. CDR3 nucleotide sequence: TGTGCCAGCAGTGAAAGCCCGGGTAGAAAGACCCAGTACTTC. The encoded protein is CASSESPGRKTQYF.

This clonotype was seen only a few times. CDR3 DNA sequence: TGTGCCAGCAGACTGGACAACCTCTATGGCTACACCTTC. It yields the protein CASRLDNLYGYTF. The chain joins TRBV6-2 or TRBV6-3 to TRBJ1-2; tentative D call: TRBD1 (5 bases). Germline-derived CDR1 and CDR2 are MNHEY and SVGEGT. The CDR3 spans 13 residues. V was cut by 6 bases and J by 4 bases, with 12 bases left in between.

The chain combines TRBV19 with TRBJ2-1; 14 bases align to TRBD2. Unmatched junction bases numbered 12, after V lost 4 bases and J lost 7 bases. Per germline, CDR1 LNHDA and CDR2 SQIVND (reference sequence). The length of the CDR3 is 18 residues. The CDR3 bases are TGTGCCAGTAGTAGGGATCCCGGACTAGCGGGGGGACGGAATGAGCAGTTCTTC. Protein sequence: CASSRDPGLAGGRNEQFF. Full variable domain (missing parts from reference TRBV19 and TRBJ2-1): DGGITQSPKYLFRKEGQNVTLSCEQNLNHDAMYWYRQDPGQGLRLIYYSQIVNDFQKGDIAEGYSVSREKKESFPLTVTSAQKNPTAFYLCASSRDPGLAGGRNEQFFGPGTRLTVL.

This chain links TRBV4-1 with TRBJ1-6; D not certain. The V end was cut by 4 bases, the J end by 7 bases, with 14 bases between. Germline CDR1 and CDR2: MGHRA and YSYEKL. This CDR3 is 15 amino acids long. The CDR3 is CASSLKGDTNSPLHF. CDR3 DNA: TGCGCCAGCAGCCTGAAGGGCGATACGAATTCACCCCTCCACTTT.